The clone carrying this T cell receptor beta chain was observed at least ten times. As yet, its antigen is unknown. The data are from a study of Graves' ophthalmopathy and Graves' hyperthyroidism. General study results and limits: A model built from 13 signatures distinguished ophthalmopathy from stable hyperthyroidism with roughly 90% sensitivity and 70% to 84% specificity.

The authors amplified TCR beta CDR3 regions from RNA transcripts. First-round RT-PCR employed HTBI primers, with a second-round multiplex PCR after it. TCRdb reprocessed the multiplex PCR reads via MiXCR and lists one record per CDR3 protein. The sample has fewer than 400,000 distinct CDR3 sequences, roughly 18% seen once; the top ten hold 1.5% to 2%. Diagnostic conclusions were grounded in clinical symptoms, serum thyroxine, TRAb, thyroid ultrasound and orbital computed tomography. Germline CDR1 LGHDT, CDR2 YNNKEL (reference sequence). This CDR3 region has 12 residues. The ends were cut back, 0 bases at V and 6 bases at J, with 6 bases in the middle.

The receptor was derived from a woman younger than 30 with Graves' ophthalmopathy. The V and J genes are TRBV3-1 and TRBJ2-7; D is perhaps TRBD2 (6 bases). Sequencing input: peripheral blood. The CDR3 DNA is TGTGCCAGCAGCCAAGAGCGGGGCGAGCAGTACTTC. This translates into CASSQERGEQYF.